This is a list of T cell receptor beta chains from one sample in a study of glioma-infiltrating T cells after dendritic cell vaccination. The protocol was immunoSEQ multiplex PCR, while the TCRdb copy is restricted to in-frame clones and leaves out a portion. The data show tens of thousands of clones, around four fifths seen once. The input for sequencing was blood, taken before dendritic cell vaccination. Receptors originate from a human donor with glioblastoma. CDR3s include the opening cysteine and the closing phenylalanine or tryptophan. D genes are given only for firm matches. Clone size is stated in some rows and not others, as once, few, many or a class when expanded.

.,TRBJ1-2,TRBV19,.,TGTGCCTCCTTGGGCCGTAACTATGGCTACACCTTC,CASLGRNYGYTF
once,TRBJ2-3,TRBV6-1,TRBD1,TGTGCCAGCAGTGATATATTAGGGGGCGCCCCGGGAGATACGCAGTATTTT,CASSDILGGAPGDTQYF
few,TRBJ2-5,TRBV5-4,.,TGTGCCAGCAGCGCTTCGACAGGAGCTCAAGAGACCCAGTACTTC,CASSASTGAQETQYF
.,TRBJ1-5,TRBV30,.,TGTGCCTGGAGTTCCGCCTGGGCAAATCAGCCCCAGCATTTT,CAWSSAWANQPQHF
few,TRBJ2-7,TRBV18,.,TGTGCCAGCTCACCGGACACCGCCTACGAGCAGTACTTC,CASSPDTAYEQYF
.,TRBJ2-5,TRBV18,TRBD2,TGTGCCAGTTCCCCTAGCGGGGGGAAAGAGACCCAGTACTTC,CASSPSGGKETQYF
.,TRBJ1-6,TRBV5-1,TRBD1,TGCGCCAGCAGCTTGGGGACAGGGGCCGGGGGACCCCTCCACTTT,CASSLGTGAGGPLHF
.,TRBJ1-5,TRBV5-5,TRBD1,TGTGCCAGCAGCTTGCGGGGCAGGGGGCGGCATCAGCCCCAGCATTTT,CASSLRGRGRHQPQHF
few,TRBJ2-7,TRBV2,.,TGTGCCAGCAGAGGACAGTCCTACGAGCAGTACTTC,CASRGQSYEQYF
.,TRBJ2-3,TRBV7-7,.,TGTGCTAGCAGCGTGGGGCGTAAAGATACGCAGTATTTT,CASSVGRKDTQYF
.,TRBJ2-1,TRBV27,TRBD1,TGTGCCAGCAGTCAGTGGACCGGGACAGGGGTTAATGAGCAGTTCTTC,CASSQWTGTGVNEQFF
.,TRBJ1-1,TRBV6-1,.,TGTGCCAGCAGCTTTAGGGGGAACACTGAAGCTTTCTTT,CASSFRGNTEAFF
.,TRBJ1-1,TRBV29-1,TRBD1,TGCAGCGTTGTGGCAGGGGGGAACACTGAAGCTTTCTTT,CSVVAGGNTEAFF
.,TRBJ1-5,TRBV12-5,.,TGTGTCCCAGGGTTGGGCGAGCAGCCCCAGCATTTT,CVPGLGEQPQHF
.,TRBJ2-3,TRBV10-1,.,TGCGCCAGCAGCGACAGGCCGACGACCGATACGCAGTATTTT,CASSDRPTTDTQYF
.,TRBJ1-6,TRBV14,.,TGTGCCAGCAGCCAAGCACGGGCTAGGGGGTCCTATAATTCACCCCTCCACTTT,CASSQARARGSYNSPLHF
.,TRBJ2-7,TRBV28,TRBD1,TGTGCCAGCAGAGCGACAGGGAACGCCGAGCAGTACTTC,CASRATGNAEQYF
.,TRBJ2-1,TRBV2,.,TGTGCCAGCACCGAGCAGGGGATCGCCTACAATGAGCAGTTCTTC,CASTEQGIAYNEQFF
.,TRBJ1-1,TRBV19,TRBD1,TGTGCCAGTAGTATCCGACAGGGTTGGGCCCTAAACACTGAAGCTTTCTTT,CASSIRQGWALNTEAFF
.,TRBJ2-5,TRBV28,TRBD2,TGTGCCAGCAGTCGAACCCAGTTCAGGCGGCGGGGGACCCAAGAGACCCAGTACTTC,CASSRTQFRRRGTQETQYF
.,TRBJ1-5,TRBV21-1,.,TGTGCCAGCAGCGCCGGGACAGGGGAGAATCAGCCCCAGCATTTT,CASSAGTGENQPQHF
.,TRBJ1-5,TRBV9,.,TGTGCCAGCAGCGAGGGGAGAGGGGAGGGTCAGCCCCAGCATTTT,CASSEGRGEGQPQHF
.,TRBJ2-3,TRBV9,TRBD1,TGTGCCAGCAGCGAGGGGACAGGGGGAACAGATACGCAGTATTTT,CASSEGTGGTDTQYF
once,TRBJ2-5,TRBV7-8,TRBD2,TGTGCCAGCAGCCACCGGGGGGGGACCGGGGAGACCCAGTACTTC,CASSHRGGTGETQYF
.,TRBJ1-2,TRBV19,TRBD1,TGTGCCAGCCGTTTCGGACAGGGCAACGGCTACACCTTC,CASRFGQGNGYTF
.,TRBJ1-3,TRBV6-5,.,TGTGCCAGCAGACAAAGCAGGGGCGTCAACACCATATATTTT,CASRQSRGVNTIYF
.,TRBJ2-1,TRBV6-5,TRBD2,TGTGCCAGCAGTTACACTTTAGCGGGGGGGCGGGATGAGCAGTTCTTC,CASSYTLAGGRDEQFF
.,TRBJ2-5,TRBV11-2,TRBD2,TGTGCCAGCAGCTTACTTTGGGGGGGCCAAGAGACCCAGTACTTC,CASSLLWGGQETQYF
few,TRBJ2-1,TRBV27,.,TGTGCCAGCAGTTTAAAGGCGGTCAGCTCCTACAATGAGCAGTTCTTC,CASSLKAVSSYNEQFF
.,TRBJ1-1,TRBV6-5,.,TGTGCCAGCAGCCCCAGGGTCATGAACACTGAAGCTTTCTTT,CASSPRVMNTEAFF
few,TRBJ2-7,TRBV7-6,TRBD1,TGTGCCAGCAGCATAAGCGGGACAGGGAACGAGCAGTACTTC,CASSISGTGNEQYF
.,TRBJ2-7,TRBV2,.,TGTGCCAGCAGCGCTTTACCGGGGGCCTACGAGCAGTACTTC,CASSALPGAYEQYF
.,TRBJ2-2,TRBV10-3,TRBD1,TGTGCCACGGCACCGGGACAGGGCACCGGGGAGCTGTTTTTT,CATAPGQGTGELFF
few,TRBJ2-4,TRBV28,.,TGTGCCAGCAGCCCGCTGGACGGGGATAAAAACATTCAGTACTTC,CASSPLDGDKNIQYF
.,TRBJ2-2,TRBV20-1,.,TGCAGTGCTCAGTACCAGGGGGAGCTGTTTTTT,CSAQYQGELFF
.,TRBJ1-1,TRBV6-6,.,TGTGCCAGCAGTTTCACAGTGAACACTGAAGCTTTCTTT,CASSFTVNTEAFF
.,TRBJ1-1,TRBV19,.,TGTGCCAGCCTAACCCGGCGGGGGAACACTGAAGCTTTCTTT,CASLTRRGNTEAFF
.,TRBJ2-7,TRBV10-2,TRBD2,TGCGCCAGCAGTGAGGCTGCGACTAGCGGGGGGAACTCCTACGAGCAGTACTTC,CASSEAATSGGNSYEQYF
few,TRBJ2-5,TRBV5-1,.,TGCGCCAGCAGCTTGGGGGACAACGAAGAGACCCAGTACTTC,CASSLGDNEETQYF